One TCR beta chain is described in this entry. Per germline, CDR1 SGDLS and CDR2 YYNGEE. This CDR3 is built from 12 residues. V was pared by 0 bases and J by 8 bases, with 8 bases between. TCRdb recomputed calls from the 5' RACE reads with MiXCR, one row per CDR3 protein. The data show some 86,000 distinct CDR3 sequences, more than 20% seen once. The sample is drawn from a study of T-cell memory formation after mild COVID-19. The sequence was obtained from a man between 18 and 29 years old who had mild COVID-19 (a few samples of this study predate the infection). Cell type and time point are not known. The rearrangement joins TRBV9 to TRBJ1-1, with D possibly TRBD1 on 5 matching bases. Sequences were obtained from PBMCs or a T cell subset sorted from them (not recorded which). CDR3 bases: TGTGCCAGCAGCGTAGGTGGGGGAGAAGCTTTCTTT. Encoded protein: CASSVGGGEAFF.